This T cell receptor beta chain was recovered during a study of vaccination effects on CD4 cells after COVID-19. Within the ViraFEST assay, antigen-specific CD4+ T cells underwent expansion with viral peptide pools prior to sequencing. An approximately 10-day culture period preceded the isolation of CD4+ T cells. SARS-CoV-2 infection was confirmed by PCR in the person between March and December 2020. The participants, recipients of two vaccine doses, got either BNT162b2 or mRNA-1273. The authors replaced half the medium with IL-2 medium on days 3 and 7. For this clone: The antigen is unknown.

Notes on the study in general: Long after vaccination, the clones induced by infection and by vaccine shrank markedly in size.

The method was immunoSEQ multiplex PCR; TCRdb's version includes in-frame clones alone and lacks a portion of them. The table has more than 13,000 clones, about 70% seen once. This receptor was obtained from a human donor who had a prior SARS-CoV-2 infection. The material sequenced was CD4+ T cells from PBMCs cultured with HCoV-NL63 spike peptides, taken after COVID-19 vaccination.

Written as DNA, the CDR3 is TGTGCCAGCAGCTTAAGCGGGGGGACCTACAATGAGCAGTTCTTC. Amino acid sequence: CASSLSGGTYNEQFF. The chain combines TRBV11-2 with TRBJ2-1; 9 positions agree with TRBD2. CDR1 SGHAT and CDR2 FQNNGV come from the germline V gene. The V segment lost 2 bases and the J segment 2 bases; nucleotides outside the gene matches: 1. This CDR3 contains 15 residues. The full variable domain, rest sourced from reference TRBV11-2 and TRBJ2-1, is EAGVAQSPRYKIIEKRQSVAFWCNPISGHATLYWYQQILGQGPKLLIQFQNNGVVDDSQLPKDRFSAERLKGVDSTLKIQPAKLEDSAVYLCASSLSGGTYNEQFFGPGTRLTVL.